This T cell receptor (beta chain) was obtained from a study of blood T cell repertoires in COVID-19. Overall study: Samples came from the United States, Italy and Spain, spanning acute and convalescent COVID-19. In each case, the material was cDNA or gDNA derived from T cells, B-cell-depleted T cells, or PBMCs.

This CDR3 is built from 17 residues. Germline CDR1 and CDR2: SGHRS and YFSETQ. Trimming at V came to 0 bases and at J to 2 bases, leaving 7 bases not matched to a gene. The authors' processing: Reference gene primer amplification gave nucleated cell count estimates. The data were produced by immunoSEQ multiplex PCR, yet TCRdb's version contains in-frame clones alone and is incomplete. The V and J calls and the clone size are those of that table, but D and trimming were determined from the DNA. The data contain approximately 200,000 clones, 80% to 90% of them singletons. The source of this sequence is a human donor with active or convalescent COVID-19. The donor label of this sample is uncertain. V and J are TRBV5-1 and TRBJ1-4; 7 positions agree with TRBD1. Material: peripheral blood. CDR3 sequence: CASSLVGGGRTNEKLFF. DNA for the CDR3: TGCGCCAGCAGCTTGGTAGGAGGGGGCAGGACTAATGAAAAACTGTTTTTT.